This TCR beta chain was sequenced in a study of beta chain features in type 1 diabetes. Looking at the study overall: Patients looked much like healthy donors when it came to age, gender and cell yields. Across every sample, around 110,000,000 sorted cells were examined in total. Study-level results: There was no resolution here of whether HLA type influences TCRB rearrangement. People with Type 1 diabetes carried modestly yet significantly shorter TCRB CDR3s in all four CD4+ subsets.

Germline CDR1 reads GTSNPN; CDR2 reads SVGIG (reference sequence). V lost 0 bases and J lost 5, with 13 bases in between. The CDR3 consists of 14 residues. Reverse transcription of all isolated RNA meant that expressed TCRB transcripts were sequenced. The assay was immunoSEQ multiplex PCR, and TCRdb's table has in-frame clones only and misses some. The table shows about 350,000 clones, with about 20% occurring only once. This clone was seen more than once but under ten times. Its antigen remains unknown. The sequenced sample was naive CD4+ T cells from blood. The clonotype originates from a woman aged 18-35 years in good health. This sequence joins TRBV30 and TRBJ1-1, with TRBD1 as a possible D gene (6 bases). The CDR3 is CAWSVQGKRTEAFF. The DNA of the CDR3 is TGTGCCTGGAGTGTTCAGGGGAAGAGAACTGAAGCTTTCTTT.